This T cell receptor beta chain was profiled in a study of blood T cell repertoires in COVID-19. The count of this clone is one. The V segment lost 1 base and the J segment 2 bases; nucleotides outside the gene matches: 7. Germline loops: CDR1 MNHNS, CDR2 SASEGT. This CDR3 comprises 16 residues. Sequencing was performed with immunoSEQ multiplex PCR; in TCRdb, only in-frame clones are kept and a portion is missing. This sample yields 200,000 to 250,000 clones, of which roughly 85% are seen a single time; approximately 12% belongs to the top ten. Source material: peripheral blood. The V and J genes are TRBV6-1 and TRBJ2-7, with 8 bases that match TRBD2. This clonotype originated in a woman in her late teens or twenties who had recovered from COVID-19. The CDR3 here is CASSEGLAPTTYEQYF. The CDR3 region has the DNA TGTGCCAGCAGTGAAGGACTAGCGCCGACCACCTACGAGCAGTACTTC.